This TCR beta chain stems from a study of CD8+ T cells in alopecia areata. RNA, once extracted, was reverse transcribed into cDNA for use as the sequencing template. Measured with immunoSEQ multiplex PCR; TCRdb has only the in-frame clones, and not every one. The sample has around 120,000 clones; roughly 69% are singletons. Broader study findings: Sequencing of scalp samples also captures resident alphabeta T cells of normal skin. Elevated clonality characterized lesional scalp relative to normal scalp, particularly in alopecia totalis/universalis.

Cell sorting was applied to PBMCs, and CD4+ and CD8+ T cells were collected. Worth noting for this clone: Its specificity is unknown.

The CDR3 totals 12 residues. Germline V lookup: CDR1 MNHEY, CDR2 SVGAGI. Deletions cut 6 bases from V and 8 bases from J, with 11 bases between. Sequenced: CD4+ T cells sorted from blood. The rearrangement links TRBV6-5 to TRBJ2-1; D gene ambiguous. The source of this sequence is a human donor in good health. The CDR3 sequence is CASSDRLDEQFF. The DNA for the CDR3 is TGTGCCAGCAGCGACCGTCTGGATGAGCAGTTCTTC.